The 7 T cell receptor beta chains below were found in one sample sequenced in a study of OX40 agonist ivuxolimab in advanced cancers. This table comes from immunoSEQ multiplex PCR, and its TCRdb copy is limited to in-frame clones, with some not included. The sample yields over 50,000 clones, roughly 85% seen once. This material consisted of CD4+ or CD8+ T cells sorted from blood, taken in a trial of the OX40 agonist ivuxolimab. The source of these receptors is an adult with an advanced solid tumor such as melanoma, head and neck, liver or kidney cancer.

The V gene is TRBV5-1, the J gene TRBJ1-6; D unresolved. V lost 0 bases to trimming and J lost 2 bases, with 6 bases between them. The CDR3 is 15 amino acids. CDR1 is SGHRS and CDR2 is YFSETQ in the germline V gene. In DNA, the CDR3 is TGCGCCAGCAGCTTGGTGGCCGCCTATAATTCACCCCTCCACTTT. Encoded protein: CASSLVAAYNSPLHF.

This clone was seen only a few times. The chain carries TRBV7-3 and TRBJ1-6, with D uncertain. The V and J ends lost 8 bases and 6 bases respectively, with 11 bases between them. The CDR3 runs to 13 residues. The germline V gene has CDR1 SGHTA and CDR2 FQGTGA. CDR3 region: CASGRVPNSPLHF. CDR3 sequence (DNA): TGTGCCAGCGGTCGGGTTCCTAATTCACCCCTCCACTTT.

The chain recombines TRBV7-3 with TRBJ2-3, with D possibly TRBD1 on 5 matching bases. V was cut by 2 bases and J by 6 bases, with 12 bases left in between. The CDR3 totals 14 residues. In germline, CDR1 is SGHTA, CDR2 FQGTGA. The CDR3 is CASSLVGAEDTQYF. In DNA form, the CDR3 reads TGTGCCAGCAGCTTAGTTGGGGCTGAGGATACGCAGTATTTT.

The genes are TRBV5-4 and TRBJ1-1, with 12 bases lining up with TRBD1. V gave up 3 bases and J gave up 5 bases; unmatched junction bases: 14. Germline V gene lookup returns CDR1 SGHNT and CDR2 YYREEE (reference sequence). This CDR3 spans 18 amino acids. DNA for the CDR3: TGTGCCAGCAGCTCCCTGGGACAGGGGGCGTTGAAGAGGACTGAAGCTTTCTTT. It codes for CASSSLGQGALKRTEAFF.

In this sample, this clone turned up a few times. The rearrangement joins TRBV6-6 to TRBJ2-7, with D possibly matching TRBD2 (5 bases). This CDR3 is built from 14 residues. V shed 11 bases and J shed 0 bases, with 17 bases lying between them. Germline CDR1 MNHNY, CDR2 SVGAGI (reference sequence). The CDR3 loop reads CASEESLSSYEQYF. The CDR3 DNA follows: TGTGCCTCGGAGGAATCCCTTAGCTCCTACGAGCAGTACTTC.

V and J are TRBV7-9 and TRBJ1-2; no clear D. The CDR3 sequence is 13 residues long. The V end was cut by 5 bases, the J end by 7 bases, with 14 bases between. Germline V gene data show CDR1 as SEHNR and CDR2 as FQNEAQ (reference sequence). CDR3: CASSPILGIGYTF. The CDR3, as DNA: TGTGCCAGCAGCCCTATATTAGGCATTGGCTACACCTTC. The complete variable domain, with remaining parts taken from reference TRBV7-9 and TRBJ1-2, reads DTGVSQNPRHKITKRGQNVTFRCDPISEHNRLYWYRQTLGQGPEFLTYFQNEAQLEKSRLLSDRFSAERPKGSFSTLEIQRTEQGDSAMYLCASSPILGIGYTFGSGTRLTVV.

V gene TRBV9 combines with J gene TRBJ2-3; tentative D call: TRBD2 (6 bases). CDR3 size: 16 residues. V was clipped by 0 bases and J by 5 bases, with 16 bases between them. Germline V gene sequence: CDR1 SGDLS, CDR2 YYNGEE. The CDR3 coding sequence is TGTGCCAGCAGCGTAGCAGTCGGGGGATCACAAGATACGCAGTATTTT. Translating it yields CASSVAVGGSQDTQYF. The whole variable domain, remainder taken from reference TRBV9 and TRBJ2-3, is DSGVTQTPKHLITATGQRVTLRCSPRSGDLSVYWYQQSLDQGLQFLIQYYNGEERAKGNILERFSAQQFPDLHSELNLSSLELGDSALYFCASSVAVGGSQDTQYFGPGTRLTVL.